This T cell receptor beta chain was profiled in a study of blood T cell repertoires in COVID-19 (dated by TCRdb to the early 2020s). Concerning the study at large: Samples covering the acute and convalescent phases of COVID-19 were provided by collaborators in the United States, Italy and Spain. The material from the prospective study consisted of cDNA or gDNA derived from T cells, B-cell-depleted T cells, or PBMCs. Deeply sampled blood TCRbeta repertoires from subjects exposed to, actively infected with, or recovered from COVID-19 were included in the dataset. The repertoires were released in a freely available public database intended as a resource for research on the immune response to SARS-CoV-2. Samples came from the ongoing ImmuneRACE study (first 160 participants) plus 1,254 subjects from 6 global collaborators. A de-identified subject ID, COVID-19 status, age in years and sex were almost always included in the sample metadata. Where available, HLA class I and class II types were obtained from metadata supplied by the sample provider rather than from assay-based typing.

Participants in the prospective study were enrolled through a virtual design, were aged roughly 18 to 100 years, and lived in 20 to 30 United States geographic areas. To assign participants to cohorts, the prospective study relied on clinical history that participants themselves reported in a screening survey and a study questionnaire. Recovered participants in ImmuneRACE Cohort 3 were defined by two consecutive negative NP/OP PCR tests, clearance by a healthcare professional, or resolution of symptoms. Each participant in the prospective study had whole blood, serum and a nasopharyngeal or oropharyngeal swab collected by mobile phlebotomists. Participants in the prospective study had the option to provide additional blood draws and questionnaires over a roughly 2-month period. Blood samples from the prospective study were shipped frozen or at room temperature prior to DNA extraction. For this clone: The specificity of this receptor is unknown. No quality values exist for individual bases; no much larger clone is one base distant.

TCRbeta CDR3 regions were amplified from genomic DNA by means of the immunoSEQ Assay, a bias-controlled multiplex PCR. Per the source publication's procedure: Nucleated cell counts per sample were estimated from amplification of reference gene primers within the assay. To quantify the absolute abundance of each unique TCRbeta CDR3 rearrangement, sequence reads were collapsed and filtered. For each sample, productive Simpson clonality was calculated as the square root of Simpson's diversity index over productive rearrangements. TCRdb took over this immuneACCESS table, retaining in-frame rearrangements with V and J assigned. Such tables are incomplete; in checked studies, under half of the missing clones stem from an unresolved V gene, and the remainder is unexplained. V and J calls and clone size are as listed in that table; D and trimming were resolved from the DNA. The sample table records about 380,000 clones; over 75% of these occur just once. The ten top clones hold around 3% of the sample.

Summary of the overall study and its limitations: Clinical and demographic metadata were provided uncurated, with the amount varying by source and participant.

The sequencing sample was made of PBMCs or T cells enriched from blood (not recorded which). This clonotype originated in a woman aged 25 to 39 who had recovered from COVID-19.

The CDR3 region has the sequence CASTHQGTDTQYF. Read as DNA, the sequence is TGTGCCAGCACCCATCAGGGAACAGATACGCAGTATTTT. This chain is built from TRBV28 and TRBJ2-3; a tentative D call is TRBD1 (5 bases match). Including cysteine and phenylalanine, the CDR3 has 13 amino acids. The retained sequence is limited to the CDR3, 39 bases, with the frame set at the first base. V loses 7 bases, J loses 3 bases, and the germline ends lie 11 bases apart. Via the germline V gene, CDR1 is MDHEN and CDR2 SYDVKM.